This T cell receptor beta chain came from a study of cytomegalovirus exposure and HLA in healthy donors. The V gene lost 6 bases and the J gene lost 5 bases, with 13 bases spanning the gap. Germline V gene sequence: CDR1 MNHNS, CDR2 SASEGT. The CDR3 totals 13 residues. Use of 60 Vbeta and 13 Jbeta primers characterized the PCR. Clones were read by immunoSEQ multiplex PCR, and TCRdb kept only the in-frame ones, dropping some. In all, the sample yields 150,000 or so clones. This clone registers medium-sized by frequency. The chain combines TRBV6-1 with TRBJ1-1, with D possibly TRBD1 on 6 matching bases. The TCR originated in a woman aged 18-35 years in good health and CMV-seronegative. Sequencing used PBMCs. As DNA, the CDR3 is TGTGCCAGCAGCCACAGGGAAGCAACTGAAGCTTTCTTT. Translation: CASSHREATEAFF.